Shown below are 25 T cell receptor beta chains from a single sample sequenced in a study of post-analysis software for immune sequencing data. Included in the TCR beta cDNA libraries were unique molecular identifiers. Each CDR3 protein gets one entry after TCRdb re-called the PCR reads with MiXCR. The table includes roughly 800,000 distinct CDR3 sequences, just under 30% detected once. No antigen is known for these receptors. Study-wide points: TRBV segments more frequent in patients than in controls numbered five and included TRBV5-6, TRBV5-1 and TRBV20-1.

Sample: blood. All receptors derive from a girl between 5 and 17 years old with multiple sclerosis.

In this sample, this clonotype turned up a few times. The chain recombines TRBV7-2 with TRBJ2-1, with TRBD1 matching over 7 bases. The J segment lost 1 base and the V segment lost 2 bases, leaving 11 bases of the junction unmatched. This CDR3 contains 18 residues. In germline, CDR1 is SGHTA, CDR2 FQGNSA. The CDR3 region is CASSLRGQGIWSYNEQFF. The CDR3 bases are TGTGCCAGCAGCTTAAGGGGGCAGGGGATTTGGTCCTACAATGAGCAGTTCTTC.

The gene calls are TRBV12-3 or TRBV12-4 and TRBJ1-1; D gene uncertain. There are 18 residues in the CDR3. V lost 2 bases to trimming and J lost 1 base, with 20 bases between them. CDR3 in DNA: TGTGCCAGCAGTTTATTTTTAGGCGGCACAACAAGGAACACTGAAGCTTTCTTT. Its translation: CASSLFLGGTTRNTEAFF.

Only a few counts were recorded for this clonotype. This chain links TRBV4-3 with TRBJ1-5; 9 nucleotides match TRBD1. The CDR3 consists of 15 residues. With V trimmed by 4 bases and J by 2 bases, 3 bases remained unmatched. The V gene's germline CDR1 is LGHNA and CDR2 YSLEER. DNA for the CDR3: TGCGCCAGCAGCCGACGGACAGGGGGCAATCAGCCCCAGCATTTT. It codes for CASSRRTGGNQPQHF.

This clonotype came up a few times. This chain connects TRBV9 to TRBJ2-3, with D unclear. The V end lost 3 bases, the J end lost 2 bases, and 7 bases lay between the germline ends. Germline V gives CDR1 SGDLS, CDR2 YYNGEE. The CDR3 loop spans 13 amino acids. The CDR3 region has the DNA TGTGCCAGCAGCGAGGATTTCACAGATACGCAGTATTTT. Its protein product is CASSEDFTDTQYF.

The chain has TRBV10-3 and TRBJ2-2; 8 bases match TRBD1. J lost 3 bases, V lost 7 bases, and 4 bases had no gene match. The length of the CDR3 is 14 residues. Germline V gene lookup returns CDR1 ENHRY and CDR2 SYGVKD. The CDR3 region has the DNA TGTGCCATCACAGGACAGGGAGACACCGGGGAGCTGTTTTTT. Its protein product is CAITGQGDTGELFF.

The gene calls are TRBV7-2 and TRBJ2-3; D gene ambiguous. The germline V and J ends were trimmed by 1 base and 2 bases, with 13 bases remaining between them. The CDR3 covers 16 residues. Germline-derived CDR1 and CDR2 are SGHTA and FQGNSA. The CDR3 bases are TGTGCCAGCAGCTTAGTCTTGGGCACAGTCACAGATACGCAGTATTTT. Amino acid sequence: CASSLVLGTVTDTQYF.

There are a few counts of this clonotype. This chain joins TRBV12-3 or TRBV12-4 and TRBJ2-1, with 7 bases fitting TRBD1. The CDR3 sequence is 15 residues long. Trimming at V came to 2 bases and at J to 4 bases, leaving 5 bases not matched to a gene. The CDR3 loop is CASSLRGQRYNEQFF. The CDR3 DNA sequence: TGTGCCAGCAGTTTACGGGGACAGAGGTACAATGAGCAGTTCTTC.

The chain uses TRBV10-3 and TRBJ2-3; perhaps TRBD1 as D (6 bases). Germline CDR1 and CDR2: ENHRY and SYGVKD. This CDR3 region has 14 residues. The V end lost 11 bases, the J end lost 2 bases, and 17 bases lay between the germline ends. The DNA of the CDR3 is TGTGCCGTCACTCAGGGGCTCTACACAGATACGCAGTATTTT. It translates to CAVTQGLYTDTQYF.

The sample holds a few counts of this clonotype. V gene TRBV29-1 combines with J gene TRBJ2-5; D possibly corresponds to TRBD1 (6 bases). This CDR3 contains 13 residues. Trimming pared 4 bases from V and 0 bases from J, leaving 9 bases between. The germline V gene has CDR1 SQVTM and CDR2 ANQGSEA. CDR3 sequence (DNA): TGCAGCGTTGCCCACAGGGACCAAGAGACCCAGTACTTC. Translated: CSVAHRDQETQYF.

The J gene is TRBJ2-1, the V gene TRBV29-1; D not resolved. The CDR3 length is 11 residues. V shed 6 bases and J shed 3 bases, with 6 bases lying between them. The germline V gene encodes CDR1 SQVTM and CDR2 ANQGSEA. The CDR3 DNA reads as TGCAGCGTCGGGTTCTACAATGAGCAGTTCTTC. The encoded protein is CSVGFYNEQFF.

The CDR3 here is CAISVSKGLNTEAFF. The DNA of the CDR3 is TGTGCCATCAGTGTCAGTAAGGGATTGAACACTGAAGCTTTCTTT. The chain uses TRBV10-3 and TRBJ1-1, with D unresolved. This CDR3 region has 15 residues. V lost 4 bases, J lost 0 bases, and 12 bases lay in between. From germline, CDR1 is ENHRY and CDR2 SYGVKD.

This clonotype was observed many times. In DNA form, the CDR3 reads TGCGCCAGCAGCTTGGCCGGACAGGGGGCGAGCCATGGCTACACCTTC. Protein product: CASSLAGQGASHGYTF. The chain employs TRBV5-1 and TRBJ1-2; TRBD1 agrees at 11 bases. Germline V gives CDR1 SGHRS, CDR2 YFSETQ. The CDR3 is 16 residues long. V shed 0 bases and J 6 bases; nucleotides not matched to a gene: 7.

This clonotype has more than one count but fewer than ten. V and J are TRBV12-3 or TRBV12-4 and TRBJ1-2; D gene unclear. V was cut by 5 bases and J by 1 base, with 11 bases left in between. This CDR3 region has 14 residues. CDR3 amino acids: CASSARRSNYGYTF. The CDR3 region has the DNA TGTGCCAGCAGTGCGCGCCGGAGTAACTATGGCTACACCTTC.

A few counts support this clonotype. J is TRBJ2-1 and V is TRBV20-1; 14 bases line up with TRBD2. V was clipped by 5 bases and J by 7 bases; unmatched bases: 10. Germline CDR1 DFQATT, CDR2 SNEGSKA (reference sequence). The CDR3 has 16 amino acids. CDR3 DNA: TGCAGTGCTTCCAGAAGCGGGACTAGCGGGAGAAATGAGCAGTTCTTC. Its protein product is CSASRSGTSGRNEQFF.

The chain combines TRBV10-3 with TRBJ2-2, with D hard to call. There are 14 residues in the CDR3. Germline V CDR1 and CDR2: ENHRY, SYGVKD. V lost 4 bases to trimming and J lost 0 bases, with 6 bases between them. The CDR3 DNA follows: TGTGCCATCAGTGTAAATTCGAACACCGGGGAGCTGTTTTTT. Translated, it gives CAISVNSNTGELFF.

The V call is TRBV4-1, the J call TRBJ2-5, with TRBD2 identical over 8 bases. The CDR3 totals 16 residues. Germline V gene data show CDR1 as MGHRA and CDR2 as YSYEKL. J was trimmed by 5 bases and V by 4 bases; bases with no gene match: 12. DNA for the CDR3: TGCGCCAGCAGCCGGCCTGGGGGGACTAGTTTTGAGACCCAGTACTTC. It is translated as CASSRPGGTSFETQYF.

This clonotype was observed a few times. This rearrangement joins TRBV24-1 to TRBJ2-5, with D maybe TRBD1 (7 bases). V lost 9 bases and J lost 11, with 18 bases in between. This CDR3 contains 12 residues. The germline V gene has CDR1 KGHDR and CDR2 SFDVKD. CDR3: CATALPGGKQYF. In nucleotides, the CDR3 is TGTGCCACCGCCCTACCAGGGGGGAAGCAGTACTTC.

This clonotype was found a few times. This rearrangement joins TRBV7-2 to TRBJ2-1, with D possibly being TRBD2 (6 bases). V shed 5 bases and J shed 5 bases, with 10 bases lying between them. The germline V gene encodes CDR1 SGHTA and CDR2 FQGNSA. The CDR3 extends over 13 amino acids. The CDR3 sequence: CASSNGLNNEQFF. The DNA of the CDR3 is TGTGCCAGCAGCAATGGACTAAACAATGAGCAGTTCTTC.

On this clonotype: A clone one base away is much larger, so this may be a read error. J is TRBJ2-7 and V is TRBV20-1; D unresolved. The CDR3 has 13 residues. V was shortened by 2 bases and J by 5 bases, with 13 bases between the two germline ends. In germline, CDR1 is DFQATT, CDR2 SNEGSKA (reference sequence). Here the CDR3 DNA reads TGCAGTGCTAGAACACTTTTTAGCAACGAGCAGTACTTC. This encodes CSARTLFSNEQYF.

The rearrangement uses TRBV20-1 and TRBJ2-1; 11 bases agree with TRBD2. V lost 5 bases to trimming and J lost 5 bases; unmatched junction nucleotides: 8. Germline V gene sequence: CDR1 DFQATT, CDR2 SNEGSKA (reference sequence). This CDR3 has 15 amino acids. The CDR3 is CSAGKLAGVDNEQFF. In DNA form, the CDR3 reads TGCAGTGCTGGTAAACTAGCGGGAGTGGACAATGAGCAGTTCTTC.

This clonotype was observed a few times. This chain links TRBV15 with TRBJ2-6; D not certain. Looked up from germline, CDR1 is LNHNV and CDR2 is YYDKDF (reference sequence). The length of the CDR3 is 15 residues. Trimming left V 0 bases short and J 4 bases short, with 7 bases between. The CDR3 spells CATSRDLSGANVLTF. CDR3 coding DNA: TGTGCCACCAGCAGAGATCTATCGGGGGCCAACGTCCTGACTTTC.

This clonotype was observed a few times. Here the CDR3 DNA reads TGCAGTGCTAGAGAGCTAGGACAGGGCCCTGAAGCTTTCTTT. Its translation is CSARELGQGPEAFF. The V call is TRBV20-1, the J call TRBJ1-1; 8 nucleotides align to TRBD1. The CDR3 is 14 amino acids. V was clipped by 0 bases and J by 6 bases; unmatched bases: 6. Germline values: CDR1 DFQATT, CDR2 SNEGSKA (reference sequence).

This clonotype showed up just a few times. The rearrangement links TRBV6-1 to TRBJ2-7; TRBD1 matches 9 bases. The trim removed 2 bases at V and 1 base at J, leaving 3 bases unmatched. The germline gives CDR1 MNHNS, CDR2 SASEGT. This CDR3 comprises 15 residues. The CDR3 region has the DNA TGTGCCAGCAGTGAATGGACAGGGGAGTCCTACGAGCAGTACTTC. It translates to CASSEWTGESYEQYF.

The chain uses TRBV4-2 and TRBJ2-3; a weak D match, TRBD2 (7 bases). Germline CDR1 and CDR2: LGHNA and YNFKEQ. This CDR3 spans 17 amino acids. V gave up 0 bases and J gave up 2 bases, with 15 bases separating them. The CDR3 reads CASSQEGRGAVTDTQYF. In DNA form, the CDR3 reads TGTGCCAGCAGCCAAGAAGGACGGGGGGCTGTCACAGATACGCAGTATTTT.

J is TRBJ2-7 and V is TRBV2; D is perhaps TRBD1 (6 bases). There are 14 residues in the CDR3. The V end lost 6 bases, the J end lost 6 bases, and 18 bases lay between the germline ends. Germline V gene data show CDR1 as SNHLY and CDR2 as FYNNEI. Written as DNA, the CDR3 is TGTGCCAGCAGGGAAACAGGGACGCGGGCCGAGCAGTACTTC. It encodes CASRETGTRAEQYF.